This T cell receptor beta chain was profiled in a study of T cells in Graves' hyperthyroidism and ophthalmopathy (dated by TCRdb to the late 2010s). As for the study more broadly: Peripheral blood was sampled at the time of initial diagnosis, prior to any treatment. Thyroid tissue and blood T-cell repertoires from roughly 6 Graves' hyperthyroidism patients were also compared in the study. TCR Vbeta CDR3 sequencing of fewer than 150 peripheral blood samples (43 ophthalmopathy, about 80 hyperthyroidism and approximately 17 progressor patients) is reported in the paper. TCR V-J signatures able to tell the groups apart were searched for in a discovery cohort of 90 to 100 patients, of whom 43 had Graves' ophthalmopathy and under 65 had stable Graves' hyperthyroidism. After sampling, hyperthyroidism patients received methimazole starting at 30 mg daily, and ophthalmopathy patients received high-dose intravenous methylprednisolone. An independent validation cohort of around 20 hyperthyroidism patients and about 16 patients who later progressed to ophthalmopathy tested prospective prediction of ophthalmopathy. The 90 to 100 discovery patients were randomly divided into training and test sets at a 7:3 ratio.

TCR beta CDR3 regions were amplified from RNA transcripts. A first-round RT-PCR of the TCR CDR3 used the HTBI primer set with the Qiagen OneStep RT-PCR kit. The libraries were constructed in a second round of multiplex PCR and then size-selected and purified. Sequencing of the libraries was done on an Illumina HiSeq2000 using paired-end 100 bp reads. As for the original processing: SOAPnuke was used to process the raw data, with reads discarded if the reads contained adapters or uncalled bases, had a mean Phred below 15, or lacked an exact constant-primer or identifier match. COPE v1.2.5 was used to merge high-quality paired reads, and clonotypes were defined as unique nucleotide sequences. MiTCR v1.1 was used to align clonotypes to the IMGT TRBV, TRBD and TRBJ reference segments. Only V-J combinations with frequency above 0.0001, covering 98% to 99.2% of repertoires, were analysed. A TCS score was defined as the ratio of F50 (clonal expansion) to E x V (chaos), with BLOSUM62-based TCRdist applied between CDR3 peptides within each V-J. Welch's t-statistics and random forest reduced 500 to 550 V-J features to roughly 13, which were used in a naive Bayes classifier (R e1071). Clones were called with MiXCR by TCRdb after fastp trimmed the public reads at Q25, and only in-frame beta chains were retained. Entries are consolidated by CDR3 protein sequence, retaining the most common genes and DNA. TCRdb, not the authors, supplied the V and J calls. Here the sample has 500,000 to 700,000 distinct CDR3 sequences; 16% occur a single time. The top ten hold around a sixth of the sample.

Study-wide conclusions, independent of this receptor: Ophthalmopathy was separated from stable hyperthyroidism by a 13 V-J signature model, with approximately 86% sensitivity and 81% to 82% specificity obtained in cross-validation and 80%/75% obtained in testing. In validation, the model predicted progression to ophthalmopathy with 65% to 71% sensitivity and approximately 72% specificity, a median of 6.5 months before onset. Blood samples also contained most of the expanded thyroid clonotypes (frequency above 0.001), which suggests that blood repertoires may reflect thyroid immune responses. Sample size was not statistically predetermined, and investigators were not blinded to group allocation.

Stable Graves' hyperthyroidism was defined as the absence of progression to ophthalmopathy over 18 months of follow-up. Hyperthyroidism patients were aged 18 to 65 years and newly diagnosed, with disease duration of less than 2 months. Any patient with an uncontrolled infection, another autoimmune disease, pregnancy or lactation was excluded. Diagnoses relied on clinical symptoms, serum thyroxine and TRAb, thyroid ultrasound and orbital computed tomography. PBMCs were isolated from more than 8 ml of fresh peripheral blood by Ficoll-Paque density gradient centrifugation. Trizol reagent was used to extract total RNA, and RNA quality was then checked on an Agilent 2100 Bioanalyzer. From cysteine to phenylalanine, the CDR3 is 15 amino acids long. Solely the CDR3 DNA is kept, with 45 bases framed from the first base. V sheds 6 bases and J sheds 2 bases, leaving 14 bases between their ends. As encoded in the germline V gene, CDR1 is MDHEN while CDR2 is SYDVKM.

About this clonotype: The specificity of this receptor is unknown. No much larger clone is present one base from it, and per-base qualities are unavailable.

The TCR originated in a woman between 18 and 29 years old with Graves' hyperthyroidism. The sequenced sample consisted of blood. The sequence links TRBV28 to TRBJ1-5, with TRBD1 perhaps the D gene, on 5 matching bases. Here is the DNA: TGTGCCAGCAGCCCGCCCGGGGGTGGCAATCAGCCCCAGCATTTT. Its protein is CASSPPGGGNQPQHF.